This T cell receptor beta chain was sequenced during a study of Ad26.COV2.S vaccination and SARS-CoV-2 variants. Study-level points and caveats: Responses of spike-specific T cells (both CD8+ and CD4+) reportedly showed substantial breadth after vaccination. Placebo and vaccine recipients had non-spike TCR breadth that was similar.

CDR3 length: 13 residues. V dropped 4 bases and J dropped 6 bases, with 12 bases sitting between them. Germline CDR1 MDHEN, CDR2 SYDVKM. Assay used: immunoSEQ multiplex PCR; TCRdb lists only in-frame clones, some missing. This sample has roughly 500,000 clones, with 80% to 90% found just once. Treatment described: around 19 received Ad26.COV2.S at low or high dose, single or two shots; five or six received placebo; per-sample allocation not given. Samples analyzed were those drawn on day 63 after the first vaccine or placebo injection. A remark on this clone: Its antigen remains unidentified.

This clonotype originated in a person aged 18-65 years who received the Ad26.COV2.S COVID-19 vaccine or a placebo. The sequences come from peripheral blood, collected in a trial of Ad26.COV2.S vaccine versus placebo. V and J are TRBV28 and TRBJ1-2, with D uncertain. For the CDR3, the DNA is TGTGCCAGCAGTTCACATAATACTAATGGCTACACCTTC. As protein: CASSSHNTNGYTF.